The clone carrying this T cell receptor (beta chain) occurred many times. The sample comes from a study of metastatic and nonmetastatic thyroid tumors. At the level of the study: Comparison of repertoires was carried out across blood and tumor or nodule tissue from malignant and benign thyroid patients.

All patients were untreated before thyroid surgery. TCRdb re-processed the PCR reads through MiXCR. This sample has 45,000 to 65,000 clones, with 17% found just once. The receptor comes from a female donor with papillary thyroid cancer or a benign thyroid nodule (not recorded which). Some clones in this sample may be carry-over from other donors' samples. The sequenced sample consisted of blood.

In DNA, the CDR3 is TGTGCCAGCAGCGTAGAGGGTCAGACGGGTCGGGACGAGCAGTACTTC. Residues: CASSVEGQTGRDEQYF. This chain uses TRBV9 with TRBJ2-7; D uncertain. CDR1 and CDR2 (germline): SGDLS, YYNGEE. The CDR3 contains 16 residues. Trimming pared 0 bases from V and 5 bases from J, leaving 18 bases between.